What follows are 7 T cell receptor beta chains derived from one specimen sequenced in a study of shared clonotypes between healthy human individuals. Repertoires were generated with immunoSEQ multiplex PCR, while TCRdb's copy carries only in-frame clones and drops some. The profile shows roughly 1.5 million clones, 95% to 99% of them singletons. Sequenced: naive CD4+ T cells sorted from blood. Regarding subset: CD45RA+ positively selected. These receptors originate from a man aged 25-45 years in good health.

The table lists this clone with a count of one. The chain recombines TRBV9 with TRBJ1-4; a weak D match, TRBD1 (5 bases). Between the trimmed V and J ends, which lost 4 bases and 7 bases, there was a span of 11 bases. The CDR3 is 13 amino acids. The germline V gene has CDR1 SGDLS and CDR2 YYNGEE. CDR3 nucleotides: TGTGCCAGCAGCCCCCGCGGGGCTGAAAAACTGTTTTTT. It encodes CASSPRGAEKLFF.

This clone occurred once. The chain carries TRBV30 and TRBJ2-7; 7 nucleotides match TRBD2. In germline, CDR1 is GTSNPN, CDR2 SVGIG (reference sequence). This CDR3 contains 16 residues. The trim removed 4 bases at V and 5 bases at J, leaving 17 bases unmatched. The chain's CDR3 is CAWNEGSAGVRNEQYF. Written as DNA, the CDR3 is TGTGCCTGGAACGAGGGCTCGGCGGGAGTTAGGAACGAGCAGTACTTC. The full variable domain, with the rest looked up from reference TRBV30 and TRBJ2-7, is SQTIHQWPATLVQPVGSPLSLECTVEGTSNPNLYWYRQAAGRGLQLLFYSVGIGQISSEVPQNLSASRPQDRQFILSSKKLLLSDSGFYLCAWNEGSAGVRNEQYFGPGTRLTVT.

This chain links TRBV19 with TRBJ2-7, with 8 bases identical to TRBD1. The CDR3 has 19 residues. From germline, CDR1 is LNHDA and CDR2 SQIVND (reference sequence). The V and J ends lost 5 bases and 8 bases, in that order; junction bases with no gene match: 26. In nucleotides, the CDR3 is TGTGCCAGTAGTGCCCTACTCTCCCATAACCGGGACAGGACTGTCAAGCAGTACTTC. Protein product: CASSALLSHNRDRTVKQYF. Filled out from reference TRBV19 and TRBJ2-7, the complete variable domain reads DGGITQSPKYLFRKEGQNVTLSCEQNLNHDAMYWYRQDPGQGLRLIYYSQIVNDFQKGDIAEGYSVSREKKESFPLTVTSAQKNPTAFYLCASSALLSHNRDRTVKQYFGPGTRLTVT.

The chain carries TRBV7-6 and TRBJ2-1; possible D gene TRBD2, 5 bases. CDR1 SGHVS and CDR2 FNYEAQ come from the germline V gene. CDR3 length: 15 residues. V lost 1 base to trimming and J lost 2 bases, with 9 bases between them. CDR3 residues: CASSLDPGTYNEQFF. The CDR3 nucleotides are TGTGCCAGCAGCTTAGACCCCGGGACCTACAATGAGCAGTTCTTC.

The chain links TRBV6-5 to TRBJ2-3; the D is unclear. The CDR3 loop spans 14 amino acids. Germline V gives CDR1 MNHEY, CDR2 SVGAGI. Trimming removed 6 bases from V and 0 bases from J, with 10 bases in between. The CDR3 bases are TGTGCCAGCAGGACTCTTGGGAGCACAGATACGCAGTATTTT. It is translated as CASRTLGSTDTQYF.

This clone was seen once. The gene calls are TRBV6-4 and TRBJ1-5; TRBD1 matches at 8 bases. V trimming: 3 bases; J trimming: 5 bases; junction bases outside the gene matches: 6. CDR1 and CDR2 (germline): MRHNA, SNTAGT. This CDR3 contains 15 residues. The DNA for the CDR3 is TGTGCCAGCAGTGAGAGTGGACAGGGTGATCAGCCCCAGCATTTT. Residues: CASSESGQGDQPQHF.

The chain uses TRBV21-1 and TRBJ2-6; TRBD1, the D gene given by the table, was not confirmed from the DNA. TRBV21-1 is termed a pseudogene. This CDR3 has 17 residues. The CDR3 DNA sequence: TGTGCCAGCAAGATTAGACAGCAGGTTACTGGGGCCAACGTCCTGACTTTC. This sequence encodes CASKIRQQVTGANVLTF.